This T cell receptor beta chain was captured by sequencing in a study of cytomegalovirus exposure and HLA in healthy donors. The PCR had 60 Vbeta and 13 Jbeta primers. Method: immunoSEQ multiplex PCR; TCRdb's copy keeps in-frame clones and lacks some. The top ten hold about 5% of the sample, which has about 190,000 clones, less than 85% seen once. Per germline, CDR1 SGHTA and CDR2 FQGTGA. V was clipped by 4 bases and J by 6 bases; unmatched bases: 4. The CDR3 has 14 residues. This sequence was found in a man aged 25-45 years in good health and CMV-seropositive. The sequenced sample was PBMCs. V and J are TRBV7-3 and TRBJ1-5; the match to TRBD1 covers 9 bases. The CDR3 bases are TGTGCCAGCAGCTCCACGACAGGGGGTCAGCCCCAGCATTTT. It codes for CASSSTTGGQPQHF. Using reference TRBV7-3 and TRBJ1-5 for the parts outside the CDR3, the full variable domain is GAGVSQTPSNKVTEKGKYVELRCDPISGHTALYWYRQSLGQGPEFLIYFQGTGAADDSGLPNDRFFAVRPEGSVSTLKIQRTERGDSAVYLCASSSTTGGQPQHFGDGTRLSIL.